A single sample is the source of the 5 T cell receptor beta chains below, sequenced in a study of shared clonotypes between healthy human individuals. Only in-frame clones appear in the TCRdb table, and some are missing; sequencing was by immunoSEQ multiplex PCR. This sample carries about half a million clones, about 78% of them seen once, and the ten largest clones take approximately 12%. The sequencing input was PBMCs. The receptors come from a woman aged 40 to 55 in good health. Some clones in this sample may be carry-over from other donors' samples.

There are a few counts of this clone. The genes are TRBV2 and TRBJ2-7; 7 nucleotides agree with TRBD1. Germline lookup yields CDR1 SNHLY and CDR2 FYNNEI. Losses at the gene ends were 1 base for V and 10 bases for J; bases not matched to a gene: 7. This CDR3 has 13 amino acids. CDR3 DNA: TGTGCCAGCAGTGAAGGGGGACAGCAAGTCCAGTACTTC. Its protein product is CASSEGGQQVQYF. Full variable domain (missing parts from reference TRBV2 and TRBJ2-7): EPEVTQTPSHQVTQMGQEVILRCVPISNHLYFYWYRQILGQKVEFLVSFYNNEISEKSEIFDDQFSVERPDGSNFTLKIRSTKLEDSAMYFCASSEGGQQVQYFGPGTRLTVT.

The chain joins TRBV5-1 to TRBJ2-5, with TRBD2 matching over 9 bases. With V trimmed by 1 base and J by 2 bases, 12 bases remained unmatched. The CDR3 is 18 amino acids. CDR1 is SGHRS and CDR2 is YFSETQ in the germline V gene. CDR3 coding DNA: TGCGCCAGCAGCTTGAGGCTGTCTGGGGCGGGGGGGCAAGAGACCCAGTACTTC. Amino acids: CASSLRLSGAGGQETQYF.

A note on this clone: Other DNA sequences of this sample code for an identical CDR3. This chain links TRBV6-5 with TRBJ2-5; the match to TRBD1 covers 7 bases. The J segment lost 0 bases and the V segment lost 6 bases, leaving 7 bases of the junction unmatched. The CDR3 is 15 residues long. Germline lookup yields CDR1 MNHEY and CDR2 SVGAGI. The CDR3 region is CASSRGTAYQETQYF. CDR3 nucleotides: TGTGCCAGCAGCCGAGGGACAGCGTACCAAGAGACCCAGTACTTC.

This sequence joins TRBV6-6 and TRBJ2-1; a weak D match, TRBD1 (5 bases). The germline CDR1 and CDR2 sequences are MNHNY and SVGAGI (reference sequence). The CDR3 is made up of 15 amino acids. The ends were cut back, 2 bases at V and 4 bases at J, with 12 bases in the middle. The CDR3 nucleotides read TGTGCCAGCAGTTACGGCAGGGAACCTTACAATGAGCAGTTCTTC. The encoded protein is CASSYGREPYNEQFF.

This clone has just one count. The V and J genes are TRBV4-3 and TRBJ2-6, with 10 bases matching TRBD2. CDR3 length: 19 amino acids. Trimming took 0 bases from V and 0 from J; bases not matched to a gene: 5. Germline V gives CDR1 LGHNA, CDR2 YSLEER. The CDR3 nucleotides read TGCGCCAGCAGCCAAGATTGGACTAGCGGATTCTCTGGGGCCAACGTCCTGACTTTC. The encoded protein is CASSQDWTSGFSGANVLTF.